A selection of T cell receptor beta chains follows, all from one sample in a study of blood T cells in healthy people across ages. TCRdb reprocessed the 5' RACE reads via MiXCR and lists one record per CDR3 protein. The table records 700,000 to 900,000 distinct CDR3 sequences, about 55% of them present only once. The sequenced material came from blood. The receptors derive from a man older than 75 in good health. CDR3s include the opening cysteine and the closing phenylalanine or tryptophan. D genes are given only for firm matches. Clone size is not always given. Where it is, it says once, few, many or a class for expanded clones.

size,D,V,J,CDR3,DNA
.,.,TRBV6-5,TRBJ1-5,CASSRWGDSNQPQHF,TGTGCCAGCAGTCGGTGGGGGGATAGCAATCAGCCCCAGCATTTT
.,TRBD2,TRBV7-9,TRBJ2-1,CASSFPAGGRDEQFF,TGTGCCAGCAGCTTCCCAGCGGGAGGGCGGGATGAGCAGTTCTTC
.,.,TRBV5-1,TRBJ1-1,CASSPRGGGTNTEAFF,TGCGCCAGCAGCCCCAGGGGAGGGGGGACGAACACTGAAGCTTTCTTT
few,.,TRBV29-1,TRBJ2-1,CSLQSSYNEQFF,TGCAGCCTCCAAAGCTCCTACAATGAGCAGTTCTTC
.,TRBD1,TRBV24-1,TRBJ1-2,CATSEDRAYGYTF,TGTGCCACCAGTGAGGACAGGGCATACGGCTACACCTTC
.,.,TRBV5-5,TRBJ1-3,CASSFFQRYRGGNTIYF,TGTGCCAGCAGCTTTTTCCAGCGTTACCGTGGGGGAAACACCATATATTTT
.,TRBD2,TRBV7-2,TRBJ2-3,CASSPYGLAGTDTQYF,TGTGCCAGCAGCCCGTATGGACTAGCGGGCACAGATACGCAGTATTTT
.,.,TRBV5-1,TRBJ2-2,CASSLKGRTNTGELFF,TGCGCCAGCAGCTTGAAAGGACGGACGAACACCGGGGAGCTGTTTTTT
.,.,TRBV10-3,TRBJ2-1,CAISDLDSNDEQFF,TGTGCCATCAGTGACCTAGACAGTAACGATGAGCAGTTCTTC
once,TRBD1,TRBV20-1,TRBJ2-7,CSARDPTGTGPYEQYF,TGCAGTGCTAGAGATCCCACCGGGACAGGACCTTACGAGCAGTACTTC
few,.,TRBV5-4,TRBJ1-5,CASSLAGGDQPQHF,TGTGCCAGCAGCTTGGCGGGAGGGGATCAGCCCCAGCATTTT
.,TRBD2,TRBV29-1,TRBJ2-1,CSAPGGLAGSYNEQFF,TGCAGCGCCCCGGGGGGACTAGCGGGATCCTACAATGAGCAGTTCTTC
few,TRBD2,TRBV7-3,TRBJ2-3,CASSQTSGRGADTQYF,TGTGCCAGCAGCCAAACTAGCGGGAGAGGGGCCGATACGCAGTATTTT
.,.,TRBV28,TRBJ2-3,CASSLSPGTSKADTQYF,TGTGCCAGCAGTTTATCCCCCGGGACCTCGAAGGCAGATACGCAGTATTTT
.,.,TRBV2,TRBJ2-1,CASRVWISSYNEQFF,TGTGCCAGCAGGGTGTGGATTAGCTCCTACAATGAGCAGTTCTTC
.,TRBD2,TRBV29-1,TRBJ2-5,CSVAAGVTETQYF,TGCAGCGTTGCGGCGGGAGTAACCGAGACCCAGTACTTC
few,.,TRBV21-1,TRBJ2-3,CASSKRSSGSHRDAYF,TGTGCCAGCAGCAAACGGAGTAGCGGGAGTCACAGAGACGCGTATTTT
.,TRBD2,TRBV9,TRBJ2-7,CASSAETPGGEQYF,TGTGCCAGCAGCGCGGAGACCCCGGGGGGCGAGCAGTACTTC
.,TRBD2,TRBV7-6,TRBJ2-1,CASSPQAGGNNEQFF,TGTGCCAGCAGCCCACAAGCGGGAGGGAACAATGAGCAGTTCTTC
few,TRBD2,TRBV29-1,TRBJ2-5,CSVDYQGIGGRAPETQYF,TGCAGCGTTGATTACCAGGGTATAGGCGGGAGGGCCCCCGAGACCCAGTACTTC
.,.,TRBV2,TRBJ2-3,CASSEADRGGVAVNTQYF,TGTGCCAGCTCGGAAGCCGATCGAGGTGGAGTGGCGGTGAATACGCAGTATTTT
.,.,TRBV5-1,TRBJ2-3,CASSSGTHKITDTQYF,TGCGCCAGCAGCTCCGGGACACATAAAATCACAGATACGCAGTATTTT
.,.,TRBV12-3/TRBV12-4,TRBJ2-5,CASRLGETQYF,TGTGCCAGCCGACTGGGAGAGACCCAGTACTTC
few,.,TRBV25-1,TRBJ2-5,CASSGQGRETQYF,TGTGCCAGCAGTGGCCAGGGCAGGGAGACCCAGTACTTC
.,.,TRBV24-1,TRBJ2-6,CATSDPRPGSGANVLTF,TGTGCCACCAGTGATCCCCGTCCGGGGTCTGGGGCCAACGTCCTGACTTTC
.,TRBD2,TRBV12-3/TRBV12-4,TRBJ2-7,CASSPPPGGPTYEQYF,TGTGCCAGCAGTCCGCCGCCGGGAGGTCCCACCTACGAGCAGTACTTC
few,TRBD1,TRBV29-1,TRBJ1-1,CSVGGTGRGAFF,TGCAGCGTTGGGGGGACAGGGAGAGGAGCTTTCTTT
.,.,TRBV15,TRBJ2-5,CATSRELLETQYF,TGTGCCACCAGCAGAGAACTGTTGGAGACCCAGTACTTC
.,TRBD2,TRBV4-1,TRBJ2-1,CASSQPNLAGVTNEQFF,TGCGCCAGCAGCCAGCCCAATCTAGCGGGAGTAACCAATGAGCAGTTCTTC
once,TRBD2,TRBV3-1,TRBJ2-7,CASSQGLSGTYEQYF,TGTGCCAGCAGCCAAGGCCTTAGCGGGACCTACGAGCAGTACTTC
.,.,TRBV20-1,TRBJ2-7,CSARVAGPIYEQYF,TGCAGTGCTAGAGTGGCGGGACCAATTTACGAGCAGTACTTC
few,.,TRBV5-1,TRBJ2-3,CASSLHGDTQYF,TGCGCCAGCAGCCTACACGGAGATACGCAGTATTTT
.,.,TRBV3-1,TRBJ1-2,CASSQASSAGYTF,TGTGCCAGCAGCCAAGCCTCCAGTGCGGGCTACACCTTC
few,.,TRBV7-6,TRBJ2-5,CASSLSGGSETQYF,TGTGCCAGCAGCTTAAGTGGGGGTAGTGAGACCCAGTACTTC
.,.,TRBV5-1,TRBJ2-2,CASSLEAISGGELFF,TGCGCCAGCAGCTTGGAGGCCATCTCCGGGGGGGAGCTGTTTTTT
.,.,TRBV6-1,TRBJ1-1,CASSPRAGRSTEAFF,TGTGCCAGCAGTCCCCGAGCAGGGAGGAGTACTGAAGCTTTCTTT
.,TRBD2,TRBV10-3,TRBJ2-7,CAIRGTSGAYEQYF,TGTGCCATCAGGGGGACTAGCGGAGCCTACGAGCAGTACTTC
few,TRBD2,TRBV4-2,TRBJ2-5,CASSQAGGPFETQYF,TGTGCCAGCAGCCAGGCGGGAGGGCCCTTTGAGACCCAGTACTTC
many,.,TRBV5-1,TRBJ2-7,CASSLDRSYEQYF,TGTGCCAGCAGCTTAGACCGATCCTACGAGCAGTACTTC
.,.,TRBV12-3/TRBV12-4,TRBJ2-3,CASSRTVGTDTQYF,TGTGCCAGCAGTAGGACCGTGGGGACAGATACGCAGTATTTT
.,.,TRBV3-1,TRBJ1-1,CASSQGSIGATEAFF,TGTGCCAGCAGCCAAGGAAGTATAGGGGCCACTGAAGCTTTCTTT
few,TRBD2,TRBV10-3,TRBJ2-7,CAISLQKREGEQYF,TGTGCCATCAGTCTTCAAAAAAGGGAGGGCGAGCAGTACTTC
once,.,TRBV28,TRBJ2-3,CASESSTDTQYF,TGTGCCAGCGAATCTAGCACAGATACGCAGTATTTT
.,TRBD1,TRBV7-9,TRBJ1-2,CASSLDPGGGYTF,TGTGCCAGCAGCTTAGACCCAGGGGGCGGCTACACCTTC
.,.,TRBV5-1,TRBJ1-2,CASSPGQKVTSYGYTF,TGCGCCAGCAGCCCTGGACAGAAGGTTACGTCCTATGGCTACACCTTC
few,.,TRBV12-3/TRBV12-4,TRBJ2-3,CASRAGGALQGTQYF,TGTGCCAGCAGAGCCGGTGGGGCTCTTCAGGGTACGCAGTATTTT
.,TRBD1,TRBV5-1,TRBJ2-5,CASRDRGTVETQYF,TGCGCCAGCAGGGACAGGGGAACGGTGGAGACCCAGTACTTC
.,.,TRBV20-1,TRBJ2-1,CSAREMTQREQFF,TGCAGTGCTAGAGAAATGACACAACGCGAGCAGTTCTTC
few,TRBD1,TRBV12-3/TRBV12-4,TRBJ1-2,CASSTQPDRGGTF,TGTGCCAGCAGCACCCAGCCGGACAGGGGGGGCACCTTC
.,TRBD2,TRBV27,TRBJ2-1,CASRQRGASGRAPYNEQFF,TGTGCCAGCAGGCAGCGTGGGGCTAGCGGGAGGGCACCTTACAATGAGCAGTTCTTC